This TCR beta chain came from a study of cytomegalovirus exposure and HLA in healthy donors. Overall study: Both the roughly 120 validation repertoires and the roughly 700 first-cohort repertoires used the same platform, as reported by a later analysis. Study-wide results and limits: According to reports, the classifier identified cytomegalovirus status with high specificity and sensitivity. A later analysis found first-cohort TCR clusters tended to co-occur in the roughly 120 validation repertoires.

Sequenced by immunoSEQ multiplex PCR; TCRdb stores in-frame clones only, minus some. The data hold 200,000 to 300,000 clones, with roughly 90% observed a single time. The CDR3 is made up of 15 amino acids. CDR1 and CDR2 (germline): MNHNS, SASEGT. J gave up 3 bases and V 4 bases, and 4 bases lay outside the gene matches. With regard to this clone: Its antigen is not identified.

Donors were drawn from the approximately 120-subject validation cohort, separate from the approximately 680-subject first cohort. Sequenced sample: PBMCs. The TCR originated in a man between 18 and 35 years old in good health and CMV-seropositive. The rearrangement joins TRBV6-1 to TRBJ2-3; TRBD1 agrees at 10 bases. For the CDR3, the DNA is TGTGCCAGCAGTGCCGGGACAGGGGAAACAGATACGCAGTATTTT. As protein: CASSAGTGETDTQYF.